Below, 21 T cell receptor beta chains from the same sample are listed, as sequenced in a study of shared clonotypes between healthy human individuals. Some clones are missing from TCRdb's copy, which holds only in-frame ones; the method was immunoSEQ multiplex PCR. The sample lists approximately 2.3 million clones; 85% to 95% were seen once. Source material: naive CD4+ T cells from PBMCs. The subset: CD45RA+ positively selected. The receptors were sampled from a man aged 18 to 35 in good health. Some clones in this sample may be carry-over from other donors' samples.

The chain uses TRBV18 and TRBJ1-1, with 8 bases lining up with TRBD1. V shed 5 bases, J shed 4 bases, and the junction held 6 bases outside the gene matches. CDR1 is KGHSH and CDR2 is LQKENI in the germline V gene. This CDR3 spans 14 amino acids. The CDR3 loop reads CASSSQGEGTEAFF. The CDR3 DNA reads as TGTGCCAGCTCATCACAGGGGGAGGGCACTGAAGCTTTCTTT.

Here the CDR3 reads CASSSPYHGEQYF. CDR3 coding DNA: TGTGCCAGCAGCTCCCCCTATCACGGCGAGCAGTACTTC. The rearrangement uses TRBV7-6 and TRBJ2-7; no reliable D call. V was shortened by 4 bases and J by 6 bases, with 13 bases between the two germline ends. The CDR3 extends over 13 amino acids. Germline CDR1 reads SGHVS; CDR2 reads FNYEAQ.

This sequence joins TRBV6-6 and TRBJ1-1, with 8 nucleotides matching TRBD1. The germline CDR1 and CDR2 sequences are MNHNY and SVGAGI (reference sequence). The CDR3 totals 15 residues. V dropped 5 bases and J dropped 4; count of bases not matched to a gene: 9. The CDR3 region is CASSPPGQGITEAFF. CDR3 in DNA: TGTGCCAGCAGTCCCCCTGGACAGGGTATCACTGAAGCTTTCTTT.

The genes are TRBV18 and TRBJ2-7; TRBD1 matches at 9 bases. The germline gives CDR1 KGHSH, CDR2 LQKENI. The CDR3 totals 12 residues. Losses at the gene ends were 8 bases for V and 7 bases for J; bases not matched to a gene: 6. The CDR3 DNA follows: TGTGCCAGCGCCACGACAGGGGGGGAGCAGTACTTC. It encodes CASATTGGEQYF. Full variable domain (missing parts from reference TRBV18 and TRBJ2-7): NAGVMQNPRHLVRRRGQEARLRCSPMKGHSHVYWYRQLPEEGLKFMVYLQKENIIDESGMPKERFSAEFPKEGPSILRIQQVVRGDSAAYFCASATTGGEQYFGPGTRLTVT.

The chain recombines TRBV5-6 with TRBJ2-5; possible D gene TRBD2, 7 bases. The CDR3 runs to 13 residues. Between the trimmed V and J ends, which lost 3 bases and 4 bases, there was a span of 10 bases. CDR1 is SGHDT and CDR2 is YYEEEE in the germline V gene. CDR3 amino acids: CASSYREGETQYF. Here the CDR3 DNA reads TGTGCCAGCAGCTACAGGGAGGGAGAGACCCAGTACTTC.

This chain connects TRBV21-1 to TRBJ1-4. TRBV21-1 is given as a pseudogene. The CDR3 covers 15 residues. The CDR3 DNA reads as TGTGCCAGCAGCAAAGGGAGGGCAACTAATGAAAAACTGTTTTTT. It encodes CASSKGRATNEKLFF.

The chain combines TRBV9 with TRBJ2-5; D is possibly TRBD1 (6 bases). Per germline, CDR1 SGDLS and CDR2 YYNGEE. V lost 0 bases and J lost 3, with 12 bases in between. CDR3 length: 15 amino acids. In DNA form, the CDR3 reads TGTGCCAGCAGCGTAGGATCCGACAGGAAAGAGACCCAGTACTTC. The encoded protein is CASSVGSDRKETQYF.

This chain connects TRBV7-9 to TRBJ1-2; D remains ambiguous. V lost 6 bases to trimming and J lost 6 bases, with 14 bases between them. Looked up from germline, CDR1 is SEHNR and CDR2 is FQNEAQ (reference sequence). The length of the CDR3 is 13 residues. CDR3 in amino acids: CASRSMGFDGYTF. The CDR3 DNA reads TGTGCCAGCAGGTCAATGGGTTTCGATGGCTACACCTTC.

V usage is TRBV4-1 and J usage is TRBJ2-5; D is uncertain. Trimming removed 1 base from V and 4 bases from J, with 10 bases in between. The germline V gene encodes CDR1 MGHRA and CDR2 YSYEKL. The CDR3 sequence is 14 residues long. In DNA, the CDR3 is TGCGCCAGCAGCCAAGCAGTTAGTCGAGAGACCCAGTACTTC. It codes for CASSQAVSRETQYF.

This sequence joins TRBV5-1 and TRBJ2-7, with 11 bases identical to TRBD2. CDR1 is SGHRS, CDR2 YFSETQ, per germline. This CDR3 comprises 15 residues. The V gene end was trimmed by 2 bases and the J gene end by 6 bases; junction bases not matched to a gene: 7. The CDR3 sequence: CASSFLAGGPSEQYF. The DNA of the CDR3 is TGCGCCAGCAGCTTCTTAGCGGGAGGGCCGAGCGAGCAGTACTTC.

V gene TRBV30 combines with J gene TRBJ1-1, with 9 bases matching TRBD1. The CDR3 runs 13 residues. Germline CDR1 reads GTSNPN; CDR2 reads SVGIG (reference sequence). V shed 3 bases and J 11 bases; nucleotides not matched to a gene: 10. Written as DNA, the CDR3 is TGTGCCTGGAGCCGGGGACAGGGAGATGGCGCTTTCTTT. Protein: CAWSRGQGDGAFF.

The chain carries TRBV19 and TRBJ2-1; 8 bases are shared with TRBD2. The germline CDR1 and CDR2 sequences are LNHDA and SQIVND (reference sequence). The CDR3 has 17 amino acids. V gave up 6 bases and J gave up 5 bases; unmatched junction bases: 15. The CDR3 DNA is TGTGCCAGTAGCAACCGACAGTGGGGAGCGGGGGACAATGAGCAGTTCTTC. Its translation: CASSNRQWGAGDNEQFF.

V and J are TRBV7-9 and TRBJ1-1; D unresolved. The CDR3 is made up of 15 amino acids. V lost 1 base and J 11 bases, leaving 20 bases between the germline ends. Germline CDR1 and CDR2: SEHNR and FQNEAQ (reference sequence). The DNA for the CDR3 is TGTGCCAGCAGCTTAGGGAGTAGTGGGAGCCTTGGGGCTTTCTTT. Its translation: CASSLGSSGSLGAFF.

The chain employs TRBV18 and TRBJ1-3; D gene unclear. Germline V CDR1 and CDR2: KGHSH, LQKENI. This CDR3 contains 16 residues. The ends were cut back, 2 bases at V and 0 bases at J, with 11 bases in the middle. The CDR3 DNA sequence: TGTGCCAGCTCACCAGACTTAGTGAGCTCTGGAAACACCATATATTTT. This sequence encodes CASSPDLVSSGNTIYF.

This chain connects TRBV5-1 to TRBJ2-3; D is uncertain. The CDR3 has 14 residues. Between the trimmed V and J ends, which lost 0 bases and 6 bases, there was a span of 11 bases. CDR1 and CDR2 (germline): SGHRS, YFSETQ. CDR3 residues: CASSLDSSRDTQYF. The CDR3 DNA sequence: TGCGCCAGCAGCTTGGATTCTAGTAGGGATACGCAGTATTTT.

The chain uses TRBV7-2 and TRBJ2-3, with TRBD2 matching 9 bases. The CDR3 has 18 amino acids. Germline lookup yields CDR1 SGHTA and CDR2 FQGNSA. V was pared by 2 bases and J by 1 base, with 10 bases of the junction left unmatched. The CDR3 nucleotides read TGTGCCAGCAGCTTAATTGGACTAGCGTACAGTCGCACAGATACGCAGTATTTT. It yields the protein CASSLIGLAYSRTDTQYF.

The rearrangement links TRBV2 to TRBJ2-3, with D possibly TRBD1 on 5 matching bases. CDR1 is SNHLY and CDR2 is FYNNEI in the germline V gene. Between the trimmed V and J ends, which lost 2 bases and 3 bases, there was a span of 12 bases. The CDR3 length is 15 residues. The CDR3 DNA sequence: TGTGCCAGCAGTGAATGGGCAGGGTGGACAGATACGCAGTATTTT. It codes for CASSEWAGWTDTQYF.

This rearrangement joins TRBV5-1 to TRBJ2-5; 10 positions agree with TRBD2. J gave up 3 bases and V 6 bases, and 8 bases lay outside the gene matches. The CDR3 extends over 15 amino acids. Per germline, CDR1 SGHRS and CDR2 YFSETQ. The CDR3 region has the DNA TGCGCCAGCACACGGGGACTAGCGTTAGAAGAGACCCAGTACTTC. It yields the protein CASTRGLALEETQYF.

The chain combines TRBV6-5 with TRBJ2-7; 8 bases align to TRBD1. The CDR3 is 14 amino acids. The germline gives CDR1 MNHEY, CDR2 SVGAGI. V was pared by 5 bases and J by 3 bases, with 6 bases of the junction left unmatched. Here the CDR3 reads CASSRTGSGYEQYF. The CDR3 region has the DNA TGTGCCAGCAGTAGGACAGGGAGTGGCTACGAGCAGTACTTC.

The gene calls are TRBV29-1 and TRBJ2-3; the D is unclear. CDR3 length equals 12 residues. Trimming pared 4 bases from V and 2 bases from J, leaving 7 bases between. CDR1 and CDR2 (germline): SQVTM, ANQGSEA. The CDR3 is CSVVGHTDTQYF. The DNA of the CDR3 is TGCAGCGTTGTCGGCCACACAGATACGCAGTATTTT.

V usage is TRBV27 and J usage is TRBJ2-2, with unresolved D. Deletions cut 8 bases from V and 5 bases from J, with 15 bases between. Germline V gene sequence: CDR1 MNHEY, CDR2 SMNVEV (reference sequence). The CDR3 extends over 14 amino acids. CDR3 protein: CASRARSVTGELFF. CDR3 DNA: TGTGCCAGCCGAGCGAGGAGCGTGACCGGGGAGCTGTTTTTT.